The 7 T cell receptor beta chains below come from one sample, sequenced in a study of blood T cells in healthy people across ages. Through a sample-barcoded 5' primer and a J-beta primer mix, a second PCR was run for roughly 7 to 11 cycles. TCRdb called the 5' RACE reads again in MiXCR, with one record for every CDR3 protein. The profile covers hundreds of thousands of distinct CDR3 sequences, with around 30% appearing a single time and roughly 17% taken by the ten largest. The sample taken for sequencing was blood. The receptors derive from a woman of 80 years or more in good health.

This clonotype was seen once. This sequence joins TRBV29-1 and TRBJ2-3; no firm D call. The CDR3 extends over 13 amino acids. Germline CDR1 reads SQVTM; CDR2 reads ANQGSEA. V was shortened by 6 bases and J by 2 bases, with 12 bases between the two germline ends. Here the CDR3 DNA reads TGCAGCGTCGAACGAGCCCCCACAGATACGCAGTATTTT. Its protein product is CSVERAPTDTQYF.

This clonotype was seen many times. This chain joins TRBV5-1 and TRBJ2-3, with 10 bases lining up with TRBD2. This CDR3 has 17 amino acids. CDR1 SGHRS and CDR2 YFSETQ come from the germline V gene. The V and J ends lost 3 bases and 3 bases, in that order; junction bases with no gene match: 10. Here the CDR3 reads CASSSGLALVGTDTQYF. In DNA, the CDR3 is TGCGCCAGCAGCTCGGGACTAGCGTTGGTAGGGACAGATACGCAGTATTTT.

This clonotype came up many times. This rearrangement joins TRBV7-2 to TRBJ2-3; weak D call: TRBD1 (6 bases). With 1 base removed from V and 14 bases from J, the gap between germline ends came to 13 bases. This CDR3 comprises 12 residues. In germline, CDR1 is SGHTA, CDR2 FQGNSA. The DNA for the CDR3 is TGTGCCAGCAGCTTAGGACAGGCACCGAGGTATTTT. Translated, it gives CASSLGQAPRYF.

With respect to this clonotype: Just one base apart from a much larger clone, this may be a read error. The chain uses TRBV5-1 and TRBJ2-1; 7 bases are a match to TRBD2. The germline V gene encodes CDR1 SGHRS and CDR2 YFSETQ. CDR3 length equals 16 residues. The CDR3 reads CASSGTGGVRYNERFF. The CDR3 bases are TGCGCCAGCAGCGGCACGGGGGGTGTTAGGTACAATGAGCGGTTCTTC.

This clonotype was detected ten times or more. The gene calls are TRBV7-2 and TRBJ1-2; tentatively, D is TRBD1 (6 bases). This CDR3 has 13 amino acids. The V end was cut by 5 bases, the J end by 8 bases, with 15 bases between. Germline CDR1 is SGHTA and CDR2 is FQGNSA. The CDR3 DNA reads TGTGCCAGCAGCAAATACAGGGAGGAGGGCTACACCTTC. This encodes CASSKYREEGYTF.

Of note for this clonotype: A much larger clone sits a single nucleotide away, making a read error possible. The chain employs TRBV5-1 and TRBJ2-7; D perhaps matches TRBD1 (5 bases). Judging by the DNA end, TRBJ2-5 fits better; the J call may be wrong. Germline V gives CDR1 SGHRS, CDR2 YFSETQ. This CDR3 is 15 amino acids long. Written as DNA, the CDR3 is TGCGCCAGCAGCTTTAGCAGGGCCACCTGGGAGACCCAGTACTTC. This gives the protein CASSFSRATWETQYF.

This clonotype occurred many times. The J gene is TRBJ2-7, the V gene TRBV3-1; 12 bases map to TRBD2. Germline trimming cut 3 bases from V and 4 bases from J; bases unmatched to any gene: 7. The CDR3 has 16 residues. Germline assignment: CDR1 LGHDT and CDR2 YNNKEL (reference sequence). The CDR3 loop is CASSHPTSGGAYEQYF. The CDR3 bases are TGTGCCAGCAGCCACCCGACTAGCGGGGGAGCATACGAGCAGTACTTC.